Listed below are T cell receptor beta chains from one sample, sequenced in a study of STAT5B mutations in CD4+ large granular lymphocyte leukemia. Repertoires were generated with immunoSEQ multiplex PCR, while TCRdb's copy carries only in-frame clones and drops some. The sample yields 30,000 to 40,000 clones, approximately 88% seen once. Sequenced input: CD4+ T cells from blood buffy coats. The receptors here all came from a human donor in good health. Each CDR3 is given with its conserved first and last residue. A D gene is named only where the DNA matches it firmly. A row's size may be missing; if present it is once, few, many or a size class.

clone size,D gene,J gene,V gene,CDR3 DNA,CDR3 protein
.,.,TRBJ2-7,TRBV5-4,TGTGCCAGCAGCTTGATGGGCCTTAGCTCCTACGAGCAGTACTTC,CASSLMGLSSYEQYF
.,.,TRBJ2-3,TRBV28,TGTGCCAGCAGCCCATATGGGGGGGATACGCAGTATTTT,CASSPYGGDTQYF
few,TRBD1,TRBJ2-7,TRBV18,TGTGCCAGCGCGGACGGGACAGTGCCGCCCTACGAGCAGTACTTC,CASADGTVPPYEQYF
.,.,TRBJ1-1,TRBV11-2,TGTGCCAGCAGTCGGAGGGTGGCGGGCACTGAAGCTTTCTTT,CASSRRVAGTEAFF
.,.,TRBJ2-1,TRBV7-8,TGTGCCAGCAGCCCGAATAGGGCGGGGCAAAACAATGAGCAGTTCTTC,CASSPNRAGQNNEQFF
.,TRBD2,TRBJ2-7,TRBV27,TGTGCCAGCAGTTTAGGGAGCGGGACCTCAACCTACGAGCAGTACTTC,CASSLGSGTSTYEQYF
.,.,TRBJ1-6,TRBV27,TGTGCCAGCAGTTTCGAGGGGATATACAGGGCTAGCTCCTATAATTCACCCCTCCACTTT,CASSFEGIYRASSYNSPLHF
.,TRBD2,TRBJ2-1,TRBV7-3,TGTGCCAGCAGCCCGCTCCCCTTGACGGGAGGGAAACAGTTCTTC,CASSPLPLTGGKQFF
.,TRBD1,TRBJ1-1,TRBV9,TGTGCCAGCAATCCTACAGGGGGCGCGGGGACTGAAGCTTTCTTT,CASNPTGGAGTEAFF
.,TRBD1,TRBJ1-2,TRBV4-1,TGCGCCAGCAGCCTGACCTTCCCGGACAGGGGGCGATATGGCTACACCTTC,CASSLTFPDRGRYGYTF
.,.,TRBJ1-2,TRBV27,TGTGCCAGCAGTGAGCAGGGTAGGGACTATGGCTACACCTTC,CASSEQGRDYGYTF
once,TRBD1,TRBJ1-5,TRBV19,TGTGCCAGTACCTTCGGGACAGATCGCAATCAGCCCCAGCATTTT,CASTFGTDRNQPQHF
.,TRBD1,TRBJ2-5,TRBV19,TGTGCCAGCGACTCCCGGGACAGTGGGGAGACCCAGTACTTC,CASDSRDSGETQYF
.,.,TRBJ2-7,TRBV27,TGTGCCAGCAGTTTATCGGGACAAGCCTACGAGCAGTACTTC,CASSLSGQAYEQYF
.,.,TRBJ1-2,TRBV27,TGTGCCAGCAGTCCGACAGGTTATGGCTACACCTTC,CASSPTGYGYTF
.,.,TRBJ2-3,TRBV6-1,TGTGCCAGCAGTTTTGGAACGCAGTATTTT,CASSFGTQYF
.,.,TRBJ2-7,TRBV7-6,TGTGCCAGCAGCTTAGCAGGGGGCTACGAGCAGTACTTC,CASSLAGGYEQYF
.,.,TRBJ2-2,TRBV10-3,TGTGCCATCAGTCCCAGGGTGGAAACCGGGGAGCTGTTTTTT,CAISPRVETGELFF
.,.,TRBJ2-3,TRBV5-4,TGTGCCAGCAGCCCCTCTGAGGGTGAGGGGTCCACAGATACGCAGTATTTT,CASSPSEGEGSTDTQYF
.,.,TRBJ1-4,TRBV9,TGTGCCAGCACCCGTTTGGGCGGAGATGAAAAACTGTTTTTT,CASTRLGGDEKLFF
.,.,TRBJ2-4,TRBV6-6,TGTGCCAGCAGGGTCCTAGCCAAAAACATTCAGTACTTC,CASRVLAKNIQYF
.,.,TRBJ2-7,TRBV6-5,TGTGCCAGCAAAGGATACGAGCAGTACTTC,CASKGYEQYF
.,.,TRBJ1-1,TRBV7-8,TGTGCCAGCAGTCCTAATCTGGGACGGAGTGAAGCTTTCTTT,CASSPNLGRSEAFF
.,.,TRBJ2-6,TRBV27,TGTGCCAGCAGTTCCGGGGCCAACGTCCTGACTTTC,CASSSGANVLTF
.,.,TRBJ1-5,TRBV7-2,TGTGCCAGCAGCTTGGCAGCCTACAATCAGCCCCAGCATTTT,CASSLAAYNQPQHF
once,TRBD1,TRBJ1-1,TRBV27,TGTGCCAGCAGTTTACAGGGGGAGAACACTGAAGCTTTCTTT,CASSLQGENTEAFF
.,.,TRBJ1-2,TRBV6-1,TGTGCCAGCAGGTCAGTCGGGTCCTATGGCTACACCTTC,CASRSVGSYGYTF
.,TRBD1,TRBJ2-5,TRBV11-2,TGTGCCAGCAGTTTCGGGACAGGTCGCGAGACCCAGTACTTC,CASSFGTGRETQYF
.,.,TRBJ2-3,TRBV4-2,TGTGCCAGCAGCCCCAGGCAGGATACGCAGTATTTT,CASSPRQDTQYF
.,.,TRBJ1-5,TRBV5-1,TGCGCCAGCAGCTTGCTAGGGGTCAGCAATCAGCCCCAGCATTTT,CASSLLGVSNQPQHF
.,.,TRBJ1-2,TRBV6-6,TGTGCCAGCAGCCCAAAAAAGTACGACTATGGCTACACCTTC,CASSPKKYDYGYTF
.,TRBD2,TRBJ2-7,TRBV28,TGTGCCAGCAGAACGGGACTAGCGGGAGCTTACGAGCAGTACTTC,CASRTGLAGAYEQYF
.,.,TRBJ1-2,TRBV7-6,TGTGCCAGCAGCTTAGTAGGAGGGGTTCGGAACTATGGCTACACCTTC,CASSLVGGVRNYGYTF
.,TRBD1,TRBJ1-5,TRBV5-5,TGTGCCAGCAGCTTACAGGGGGGTGGCTATAGCAATCAGCCCCAGCATTTT,CASSLQGGGYSNQPQHF
few,.,TRBJ2-7,TRBV5-6,TGTGCCAGCAGCTCCCCCTACGAGCAGTACTTC,CASSSPYEQYF
.,.,TRBJ1-1,TRBV27,TGTGCCAGCGGGAAGGAGGTTGAAGCTTTCTTT,CASGKEVEAFF
.,TRBD1,TRBJ1-2,TRBV2,TGTGCCAGCAGTGGCGACAGGGGGATCTATGGCTACACCTTC,CASSGDRGIYGYTF
.,.,TRBJ2-5,TRBV7-2,TGTGCCAGCAGCTCCAGTGGGACAATACGGAGGGAGACCCAGTACTTC,CASSSSGTIRRETQYF
.,.,TRBJ2-7,TRBV5-1,TGCGCCAGCAGCTTGGAAGGGTCCCCCGGCGAGCAGTACTTC,CASSLEGSPGEQYF
.,.,TRBJ2-7,TRBV11-2,TGTGCCAGCAGCCTTCAACGCTACGAGCAGTACTTC,CASSLQRYEQYF
.,TRBD1,TRBJ2-2,TRBV7-2,TGTGCCAGCAGCCCCGACGGGACAGTGAACACCGGGGAGCTGTTTTTT,CASSPDGTVNTGELFF
.,.,TRBJ1-3,TRBV9,TGTGCCAGCAGCGTAGATCGGCGGGGGACCGGAAACACCATATATTTT,CASSVDRRGTGNTIYF
.,.,TRBJ1-6,TRBV27,TGTGCCAGCGGCTTAAGTCTCCACAAAACTTCACCCCTCCACTTT,CASGLSLHKTSPLHF
few,.,TRBJ1-1,TRBV6-5,TGTGCCAGCAGTTACTCGACGAGAGCTTTCTTT,CASSYSTRAFF
.,TRBD1,TRBJ1-4,TRBV14,TGTGCCAGTCTCCGGGACAGGGTCTTCACTAATGAAAAACTGTTTTTT,CASLRDRVFTNEKLFF
.,.,TRBJ1-3,TRBV18,TGTGCCAGCTCCGGGAGCTCTGGAAACACCATATATTTT,CASSGSSGNTIYF
.,.,TRBJ2-3,TRBV4-3,TGCGCCAGCAGCCAAGGGGGATACCGCACAGATACGCAGTATTTT,CASSQGGYRTDTQYF
once,.,TRBJ1-5,TRBV30,TGTGCCTGTCAACAGGAGGATAGCAATCAGCCCCAGCATTTT,CACQQEDSNQPQHF
.,TRBD2,TRBJ2-1,TRBV2,TGTGCCAGCAGTGGGCCTAGCGGGGGGGGATACAATGAGCAGTTCTTC,CASSGPSGGGYNEQFF
.,TRBD1,TRBJ1-6,TRBV9,TGTGCCAGCAGCGCTAGGGACAGAGAATCACCCCTCCACTTT,CASSARDRESPLHF
few,TRBD1,TRBJ1-5,TRBV29-1,TGCAGCGTGGGGACAGGAGGTCAGCCCCAGCATTTT,CSVGTGGQPQHF
.,.,TRBJ1-6,TRBV19,TGTGCCAGTAGTATAGGGGAGTTCGCACCCCTCCACTTT,CASSIGEFAPLHF
.,.,TRBJ2-3,TRBV9,TGTGCCAGCAGCGTAGGCCTCAACCCTAGCACAGATACGCAGTATTTT,CASSVGLNPSTDTQYF